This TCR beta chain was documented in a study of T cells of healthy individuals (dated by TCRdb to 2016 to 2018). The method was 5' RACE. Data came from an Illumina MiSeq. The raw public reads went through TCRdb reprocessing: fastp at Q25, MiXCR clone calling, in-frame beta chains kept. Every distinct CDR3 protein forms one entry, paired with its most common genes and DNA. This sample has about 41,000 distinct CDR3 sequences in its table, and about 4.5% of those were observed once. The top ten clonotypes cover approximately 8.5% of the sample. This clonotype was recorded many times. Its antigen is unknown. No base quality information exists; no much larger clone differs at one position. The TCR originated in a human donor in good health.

The nucleotides are TGTGCCAGCAGTTTGTACAGGGGGCACCCCACCGCTGAAGCTTTCTTT. Its protein product is CASSLYRGHPTAEAFF. This chain joins TRBV27 to TRBJ1-1, with 9 bases aligning to TRBD1. According to the germline V gene (reference sequence), CDR1 reads MNHEY and CDR2 reads SMNVEV. V trim: 3 bases; J trim: 6 bases; unmatched bases: 11. Reading from cysteine to phenylalanine, the CDR3 counts 16 amino acids. The kept DNA is CDR3 alone, 48 bases in frame from the first base.